The next 2 T cell receptor beta chains were all read from a single sample in a study of vaccination and CD4 T cells after COVID-19 (dated 2022 in TCRdb). The library came from PCR. Instrument on record: Illumina iSeq 100. TCR sequencing of DNA from cultured CD4+ T cells used the Oncomine TCR Beta short-read assay at the Johns Hopkins FTIC core. TCRdb redid the processing of the public reads, applying fastp at Q25 and MiXCR, and retained in-frame beta chains. Identical CDR3 protein sequences are pooled into one entry, listed with their most common genes and DNA. Here the sample has about 12,000 distinct CDR3 sequences; less than 80% occur a single time. Roughly 30% of the sample belongs to the ten largest clones. In the paper's terms, the treatment or condition label means: approximately nine-day PBMC culture with coronavirus spike peptide pools or control peptides (ViraFEST assay). No antigens are known for them.

Sequencing was done on a sample of CD4+ T cells from blood, cultured in vitro. All receptors derive from a human donor who had recovered from COVID-19.

In this sample, this clonotype is medium-sized. J is TRBJ1-3 and V is TRBV28; 10 bases fit TRBD1. V was clipped by 4 bases and J by 8 bases; unmatched bases: 8. From germline, CDR1 is MDHEN and CDR2 SYDVKM. The CDR3 is 15 residues long. CDR3 amino acids: CASSSAGTGEDTIYF. The DNA for the CDR3 is TGTGCCAGCAGTTCTGCCGGGACAGGGGAAGACACCATATATTTT. Filled out from reference TRBV28 and TRBJ1-3, the complete variable domain reads DVKVTQSSRYLVKRTGEKVFLECVQDMDHENMFWYRQDPGLGLRLIYFSYDVKMKEKGDIPEGYSVSREKKERFSLILESASTNQTSMYLCASSSAGTGEDTIYFGEGSWLTVV.

V and J are TRBV6-2 or TRBV6-3 and TRBJ1-4; 7 nucleotides agree with TRBD1. J was trimmed by 3 bases and V by 7 bases; bases with no gene match: 8. From germline, CDR1 is MNHEY and CDR2 SVGEGT. The CDR3 length is 15 residues. This CDR3 reads CASKTGQVANEKLFF. The DNA of the CDR3 is TGTGCCAGCAAAACCGGACAGGTTGCTAATGAAAAACTGTTTTTT.